Sequencing of this TCR beta chain was carried out in a study of T cells in Graves' hyperthyroidism and ophthalmopathy. Broader study findings: From stable hyperthyroidism, ophthalmopathy was separated by a 13 V-J model. For ophthalmopathy, model prediction preceded onset by a median about 6.2 months. Among clonotypes expanded in thyroid above 0.001, most were also found in blood.

Lactation, pregnancy, other autoimmune disease or uncontrolled infection excluded patients. A note on this clonotype: What it binds is unknown.

The ends lost 4 bases at V and 7 bases at J; junction bases unmatched: 13. The CDR3 loop spans 18 amino acids. Germline V lookup: CDR1 SGHAT, CDR2 FQNNGV. Amplified TCR beta CDR3 regions derived from RNA transcripts. Primed by the HTBI set, a first-round RT-PCR was run on the TCR CDR3. TCRdb re-called the multiplex PCR reads through MiXCR, storing one row per CDR3 protein. The sample carries roughly 240,000 distinct CDR3 sequences, approximately 16% recorded once. The V and J genes are TRBV11-2 and TRBJ2-3; 14 bases match TRBD2. The sequence was obtained from a woman aged 18-29 years with Graves' ophthalmopathy. Material: blood. The CDR3 sequence: CASSSTSGTSGGSYTQYF. CDR3 nucleotides: TGTGCCAGCAGCTCGACTAGCGGGACTAGCGGGGGTTCATATACGCAGTATTTT.